The present T cell receptor beta chain was sequenced within a study of shared clonotypes between healthy human individuals. Study as a whole: The composition of the donors was a couple of women and a few men aged 18 to 49.

Germline assignment: CDR1 SGDLS and CDR2 YYNGEE. The CDR3 has 16 amino acids. Germline trimming cut 4 bases from V and 7 bases from J; bases unmatched to any gene: 16. Generated by immunoSEQ multiplex PCR, the TCRdb table keeps only in-frame clones and is missing some. The sample lists roughly 1.5 million clones; nearly 99% were seen once. A split of CD4+ cells into CD45RA+ naive and CD45RA-negative memory subsets was performed. Sequencing used naive CD4+ T cells sorted from blood. Subset reported: CD45RA+ positively selected. The source is a man aged 25 to 45 in good health. V is TRBV9 and J is TRBJ2-7; 8 nucleotides match TRBD2. CDR3 in amino acids: CASSPRPGTRVSEQYF. CDR3 nucleotide sequence: TGTGCCAGCAGCCCCCGCCCCGGGACTAGGGTATCTGAGCAGTACTTC.